The next 4 T cell receptor beta chains were all read from a single sample in a study of T cells after yellow fever vaccination. MiXCR, run by TCRdb on the 5' RACE reads, gives a single entry per CDR3 protein. Of under 250,000 distinct CDR3 sequences listed, about 3% are singletons. The starting material was CD4+ T cells sorted from PBMCs, obtained 10 days after the yellow fever booster vaccination. The receptors originated from a man aged 18 to 29 who received the YFV17D yellow fever vaccine.

The CDR3 is CSALPRGVVGYGYTF. The CDR3, as DNA: TGCAGTGCTCTCCCCAGGGGGGTAGTGGGCTATGGCTACACCTTC. The genes are TRBV20-1 and TRBJ1-2; 7 bases are a match to TRBD1. CDR3 length: 15 amino acids. Per the germline V gene, CDR1 is DFQATT and CDR2 is SNEGSKA (reference sequence). The V and J ends lost 5 bases and 4 bases, in that order; junction bases with no gene match: 13.

This clonotype was seen a few times. This rearrangement joins TRBV20-1 to TRBJ2-5, with D tentatively TRBD2 (6 bases). V was cut by 3 bases and J by 0 bases, with 11 bases left in between. The CDR3 consists of 14 residues. The germline gives CDR1 DFQATT, CDR2 SNEGSKA (reference sequence). The CDR3 nucleotides read TGCAGTGCTAGTTCAAGCGGGTACCAAGAGACCCAGTACTTC. Its protein is CSASSSGYQETQYF.

This clonotype was counted at least ten times. V and J are TRBV4-2 and TRBJ2-2, with 7 bases aligning to TRBD2. Germline CDR1 reads LGHNA; CDR2 reads YNFKEQ. CDR3 length: 13 residues. Trimming removed 4 bases from V and 4 bases from J; junction bases left unmatched: 0. The CDR3 spells CASSRTSTGELFF. The DNA for the CDR3 is TGTGCCAGCAGCCGGACTAGCACCGGGGAGCTGTTTTTT.

This clonotype was seen ten or more times. The genes are TRBV3-1 and TRBJ2-3; 9 bases fit TRBD2. Germline CDR1 LGHDT, CDR2 YNNKEL (reference sequence). This CDR3 contains 16 residues. After removal of 2 bases from V and 1 base from J, the junction contained 4 bases not matched to a gene. CDR3 in amino acids: CASSQLAGAGTDTQYF. The CDR3 coding sequence is TGTGCCAGCAGCCAATTAGCGGGGGCGGGCACAGATACGCAGTATTTT.